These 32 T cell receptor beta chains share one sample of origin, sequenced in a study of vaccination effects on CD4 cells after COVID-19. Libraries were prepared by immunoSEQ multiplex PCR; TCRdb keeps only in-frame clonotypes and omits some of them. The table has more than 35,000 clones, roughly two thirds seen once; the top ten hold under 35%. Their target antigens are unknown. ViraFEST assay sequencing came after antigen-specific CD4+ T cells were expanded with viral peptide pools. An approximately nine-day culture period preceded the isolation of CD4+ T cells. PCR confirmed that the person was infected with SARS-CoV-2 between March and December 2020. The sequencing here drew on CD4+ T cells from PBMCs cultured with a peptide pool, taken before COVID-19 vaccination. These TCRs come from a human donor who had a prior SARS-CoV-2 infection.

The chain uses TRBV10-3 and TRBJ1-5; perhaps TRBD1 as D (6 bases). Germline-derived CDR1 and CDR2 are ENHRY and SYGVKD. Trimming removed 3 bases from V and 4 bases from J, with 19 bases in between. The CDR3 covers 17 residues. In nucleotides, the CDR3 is TGTGCCATCAGTGATCAGAGGGGGTGGACGGAGAATCAGCCCCAGCATTTT. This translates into CAISDQRGWTENQPQHF.

The CDR3: CASSAPGLAGGYNEQFF. The CDR3 DNA is TGTGCCAGCAGCGCTCCGGGACTAGCGGGGGGATACAATGAGCAGTTCTTC. The J gene is TRBJ2-1, the V gene TRBV7-2; 15 positions match TRBD2. V was clipped by 5 bases and J by 4 bases; unmatched bases: 6. The CDR3 totals 17 residues. Germline-derived CDR1 and CDR2 are SGHTA and FQGNSA.

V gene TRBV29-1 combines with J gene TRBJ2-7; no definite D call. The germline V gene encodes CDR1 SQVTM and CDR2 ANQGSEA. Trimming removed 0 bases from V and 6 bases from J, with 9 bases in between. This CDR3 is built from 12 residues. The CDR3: CSVEDLGTEQYF. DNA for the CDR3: TGCAGCGTTGAAGATTTGGGTACCGAGCAGTACTTC.

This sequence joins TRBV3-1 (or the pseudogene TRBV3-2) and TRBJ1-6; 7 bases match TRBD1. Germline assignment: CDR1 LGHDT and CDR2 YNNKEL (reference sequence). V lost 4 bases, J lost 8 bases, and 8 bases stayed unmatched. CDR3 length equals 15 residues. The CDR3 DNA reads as TGTGCCAGCAGCCGGAACGGCAGGGGGGATTCACCCCTCCACTTT. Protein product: CASSRNGRGDSPLHF.

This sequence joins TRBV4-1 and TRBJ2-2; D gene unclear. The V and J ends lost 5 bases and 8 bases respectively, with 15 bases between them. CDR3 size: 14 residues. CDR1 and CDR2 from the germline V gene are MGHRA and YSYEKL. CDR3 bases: TGCGCCAGCAGCAGACCAGAGAATGGAGGGGAGCTGTTTTTT. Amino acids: CASSRPENGGELFF.

The CDR3 region is CASSVRDSDEKLFF. The CDR3 nucleotides are TGCGCCAGCAGCGTCCGGGACAGTGATGAAAAACTGTTTTTT. The chain recombines TRBV4-1 with TRBJ1-4, with 7 bases lining up with TRBD1. Germline assignment: CDR1 MGHRA and CDR2 YSYEKL. This CDR3 region has 14 residues. Germline trimming cut 5 bases from V and 6 bases from J; bases unmatched to any gene: 6.

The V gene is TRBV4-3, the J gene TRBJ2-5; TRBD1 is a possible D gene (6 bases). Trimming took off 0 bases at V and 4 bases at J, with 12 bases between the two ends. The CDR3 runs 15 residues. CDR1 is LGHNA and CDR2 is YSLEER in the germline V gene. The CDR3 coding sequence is TGCGCCAGCAGCCAAGAATGGGACACAGCAGAGACCCAGTACTTC. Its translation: CASSQEWDTAETQYF.

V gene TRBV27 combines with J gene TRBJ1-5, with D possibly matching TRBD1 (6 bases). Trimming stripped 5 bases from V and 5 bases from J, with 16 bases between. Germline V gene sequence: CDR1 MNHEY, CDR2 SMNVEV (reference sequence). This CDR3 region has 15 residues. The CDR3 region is CASSPGRDTHQPQHF. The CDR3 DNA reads TGTGCCAGCAGTCCGGGGCGGGACACCCATCAGCCCCAGCATTTT.

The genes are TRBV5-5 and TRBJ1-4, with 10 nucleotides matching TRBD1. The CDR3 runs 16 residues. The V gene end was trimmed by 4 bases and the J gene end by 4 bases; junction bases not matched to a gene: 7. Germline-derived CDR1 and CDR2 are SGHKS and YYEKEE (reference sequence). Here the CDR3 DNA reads TGTGCCAGCAGCCCGGACAGGGGGTCATTTAATGAAAAACTGTTTTTT. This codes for CASSPDRGSFNEKLFF.

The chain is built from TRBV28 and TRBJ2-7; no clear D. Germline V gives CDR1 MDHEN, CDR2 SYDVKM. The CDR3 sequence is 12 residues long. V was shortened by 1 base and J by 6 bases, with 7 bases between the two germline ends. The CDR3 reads CASSLSRSEQYF. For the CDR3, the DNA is TGTGCCAGCAGTTTATCTCGCTCCGAGCAGTACTTC.

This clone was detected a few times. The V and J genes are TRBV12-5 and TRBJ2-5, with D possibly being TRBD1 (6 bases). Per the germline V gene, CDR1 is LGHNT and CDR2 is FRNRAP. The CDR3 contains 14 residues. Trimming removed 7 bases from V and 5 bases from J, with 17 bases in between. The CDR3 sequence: CASATAGALETQYF. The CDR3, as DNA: TGTGCTAGTGCCACTGCAGGGGCCCTGGAGACCCAGTACTTC.

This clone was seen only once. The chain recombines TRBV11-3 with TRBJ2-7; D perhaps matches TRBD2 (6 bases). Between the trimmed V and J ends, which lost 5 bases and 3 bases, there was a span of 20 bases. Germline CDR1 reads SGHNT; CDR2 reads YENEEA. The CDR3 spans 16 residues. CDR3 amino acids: CASSPRDGTPGYEQYF. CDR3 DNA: TGTGCCAGCAGCCCTAGAGATGGGACTCCCGGCTACGAGCAGTACTTC.

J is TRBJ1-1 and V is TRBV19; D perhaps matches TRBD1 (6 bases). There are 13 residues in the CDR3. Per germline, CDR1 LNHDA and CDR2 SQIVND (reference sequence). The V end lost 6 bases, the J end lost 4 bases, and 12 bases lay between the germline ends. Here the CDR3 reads CASRKQGITEAFF. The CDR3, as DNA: TGTGCCAGTAGAAAACAGGGTATCACTGAAGCTTTCTTT.

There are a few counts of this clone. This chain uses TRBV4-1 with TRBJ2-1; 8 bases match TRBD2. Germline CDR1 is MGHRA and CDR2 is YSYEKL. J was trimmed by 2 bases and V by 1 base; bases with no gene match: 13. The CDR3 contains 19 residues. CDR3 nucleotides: TGCGCCAGCAGCCAAGTTTGGGGGCGACGGGGGGGAACCTACAATGAGCAGTTCTTC. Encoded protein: CASSQVWGRRGGTYNEQFF.

The DNA of the CDR3 is TGTGCCAGCAGCTTGTTGCGCGGGAGCGAAGAGACCCAGTACTTC. It codes for CASSLLRGSEETQYF. The chain recombines TRBV5-6 with TRBJ2-5, with TRBD2 matching 7 bases. Trimming removed 1 base from V and 3 bases from J; junction bases left unmatched: 6. CDR1 SGHDT and CDR2 YYEEEE come from the germline V gene. The CDR3 has 15 residues.

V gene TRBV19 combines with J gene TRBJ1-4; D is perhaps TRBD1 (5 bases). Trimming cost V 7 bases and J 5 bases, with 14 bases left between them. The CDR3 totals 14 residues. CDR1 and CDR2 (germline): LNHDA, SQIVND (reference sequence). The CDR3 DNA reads TGTGCCAGTAAAGGGGACGGAAGAAATGAAAAACTGTTTTTT. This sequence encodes CASKGDGRNEKLFF.

CDR3 in DNA: TGTGCCAGCAGCGTAGGGGGGACAGGGGGAGATGAGCAGTTCTTC. It encodes CASSVGGTGGDEQFF. This rearrangement joins TRBV9 to TRBJ2-1; TRBD1 matches 11 bases. The CDR3 consists of 15 residues. V was pared by 0 bases and J by 8 bases, with 4 bases of the junction left unmatched. Germline values: CDR1 SGDLS, CDR2 YYNGEE.

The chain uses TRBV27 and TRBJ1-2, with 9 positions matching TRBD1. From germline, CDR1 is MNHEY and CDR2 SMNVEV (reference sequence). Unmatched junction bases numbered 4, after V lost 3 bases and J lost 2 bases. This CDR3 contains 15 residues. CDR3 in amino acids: CASSFGTGKNYGYTF. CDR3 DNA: TGTGCCAGCAGTTTTGGGACAGGGAAAAACTATGGCTACACCTTC.

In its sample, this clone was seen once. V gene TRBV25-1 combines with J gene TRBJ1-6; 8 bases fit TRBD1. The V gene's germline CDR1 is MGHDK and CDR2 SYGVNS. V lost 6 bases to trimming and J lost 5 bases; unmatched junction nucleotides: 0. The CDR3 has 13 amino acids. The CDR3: CASRTGDNSPLHF. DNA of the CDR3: TGTGCCAGCAGGACAGGGGATAATTCACCCCTCCACTTT.

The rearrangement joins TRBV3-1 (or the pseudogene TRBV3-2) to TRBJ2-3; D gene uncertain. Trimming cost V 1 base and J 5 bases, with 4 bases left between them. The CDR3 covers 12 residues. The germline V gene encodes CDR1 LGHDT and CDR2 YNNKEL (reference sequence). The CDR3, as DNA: TGTGCCAGCAGCCAAGTCGGAGATACGCAGTATTTT. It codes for CASSQVGDTQYF.

The CDR3 DNA follows: TGTGCCAGCAGTCGTAATTCACCCCTCCACTTT. Encoded protein: CASSRNSPLHF. V usage is TRBV12-3 or TRBV12-4 and J usage is TRBJ1-6, with D hard to call. The CDR3 sequence is 11 residues long. V was trimmed by 5 bases and J by 6 bases, leaving 2 bases between them.

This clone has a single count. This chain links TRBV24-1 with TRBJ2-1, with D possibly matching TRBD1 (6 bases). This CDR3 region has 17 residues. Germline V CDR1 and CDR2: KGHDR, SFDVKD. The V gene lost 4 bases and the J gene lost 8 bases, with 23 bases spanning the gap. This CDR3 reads CATSDRPGTPNEHEQFF. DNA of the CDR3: TGTGCCACCAGTGACCGACCTGGGACACCTAACGAGCATGAGCAGTTCTTC.

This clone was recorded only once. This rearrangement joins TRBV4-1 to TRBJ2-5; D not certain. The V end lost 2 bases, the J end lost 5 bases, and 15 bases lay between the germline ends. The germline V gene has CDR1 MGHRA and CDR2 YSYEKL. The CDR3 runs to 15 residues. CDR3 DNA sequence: TGCGCCAGCAGCCAATTTGGGGATCCCAGGGAGACCCAGTACTTC. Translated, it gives CASSQFGDPRETQYF.

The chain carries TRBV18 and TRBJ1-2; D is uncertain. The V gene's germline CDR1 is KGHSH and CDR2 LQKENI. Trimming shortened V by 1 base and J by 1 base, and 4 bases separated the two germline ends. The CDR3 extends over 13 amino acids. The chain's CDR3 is CASSPQDNYGYTF. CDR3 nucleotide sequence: TGTGCCAGCTCACCACAGGATAACTATGGCTACACCTTC. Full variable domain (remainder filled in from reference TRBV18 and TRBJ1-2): NAGVMQNPRHLVRRRGQEARLRCSPMKGHSHVYWYRQLPEEGLKFMVYLQKENIIDESGMPKERFSAEFPKEGPSILRIQQVVRGDSAAYFCASSPQDNYGYTFGSGTRLTVV.

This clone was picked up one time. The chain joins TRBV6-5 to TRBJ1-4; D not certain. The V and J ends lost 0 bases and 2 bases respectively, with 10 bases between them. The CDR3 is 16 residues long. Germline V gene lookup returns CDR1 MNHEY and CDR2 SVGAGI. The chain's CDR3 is CASSYSSRYTNEKLFF. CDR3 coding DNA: TGTGCCAGCAGTTACTCGAGCCGATACACTAATGAAAAACTGTTTTTT.

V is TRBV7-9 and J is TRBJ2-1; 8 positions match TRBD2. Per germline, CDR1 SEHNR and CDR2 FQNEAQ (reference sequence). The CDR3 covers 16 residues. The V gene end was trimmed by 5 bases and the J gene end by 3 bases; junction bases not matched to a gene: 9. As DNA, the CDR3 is TGTGCCAGCAGCCCTAGTGGTAGCGGGAACTACAATGAGCAGTTCTTC. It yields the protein CASSPSGSGNYNEQFF.

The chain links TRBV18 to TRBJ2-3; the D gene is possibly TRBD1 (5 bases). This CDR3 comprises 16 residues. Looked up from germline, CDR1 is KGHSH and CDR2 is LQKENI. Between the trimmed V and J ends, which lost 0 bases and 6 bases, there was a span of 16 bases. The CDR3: CASSPPTHIWGDTQYF. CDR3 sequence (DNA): TGTGCCAGCTCACCACCCACGCACATTTGGGGCGATACGCAGTATTTT.

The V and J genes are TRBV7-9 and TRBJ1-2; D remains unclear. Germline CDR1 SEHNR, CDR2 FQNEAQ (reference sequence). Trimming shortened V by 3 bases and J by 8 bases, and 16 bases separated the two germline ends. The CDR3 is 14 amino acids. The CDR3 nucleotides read TGTGCCAGCAGCTTCGGCAGCCCTTTGGGGGGCTACACCTTC. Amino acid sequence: CASSFGSPLGGYTF.

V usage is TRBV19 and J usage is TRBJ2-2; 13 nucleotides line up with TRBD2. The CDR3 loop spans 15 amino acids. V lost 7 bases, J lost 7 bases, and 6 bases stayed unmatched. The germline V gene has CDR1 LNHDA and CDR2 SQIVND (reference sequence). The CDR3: CASTGTSGANGELFF. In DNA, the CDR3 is TGTGCCAGTACTGGGACTAGCGGGGCCAACGGGGAGCTGTTTTTT.

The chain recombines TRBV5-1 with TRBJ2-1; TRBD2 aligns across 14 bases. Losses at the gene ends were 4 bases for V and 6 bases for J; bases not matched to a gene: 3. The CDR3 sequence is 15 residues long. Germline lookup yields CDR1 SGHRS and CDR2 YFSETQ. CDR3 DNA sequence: TGCGCCAGCAGCCCGGGACTAGCGGGAGTCAATGAGCAGTTCTTC. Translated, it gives CASSPGLAGVNEQFF.

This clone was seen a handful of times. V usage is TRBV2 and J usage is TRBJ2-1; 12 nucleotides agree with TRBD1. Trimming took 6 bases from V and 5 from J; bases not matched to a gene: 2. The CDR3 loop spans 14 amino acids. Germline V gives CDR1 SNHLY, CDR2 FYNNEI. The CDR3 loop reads CASSRDRGHNEQFF. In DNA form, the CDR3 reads TGTGCCAGCAGCCGGGACAGGGGGCACAATGAGCAGTTCTTC.

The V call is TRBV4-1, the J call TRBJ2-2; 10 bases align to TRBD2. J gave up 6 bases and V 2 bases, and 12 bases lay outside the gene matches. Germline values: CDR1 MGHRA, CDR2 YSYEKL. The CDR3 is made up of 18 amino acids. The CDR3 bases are TGCGCCAGCAGCCAACTCCTAGCGGGGGTTGTGCTGGCCGGGGAGCTGTTTTTT. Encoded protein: CASSQLLAGVVLAGELFF.